The entry below describes one TCR beta chain. The data are from a study of blood T cell repertoires in COVID-19. Overall study: Samples of COVID-19 (acute and convalescent) were obtained from the United States, Italy and Spain.

TCRdb keeps only in-frame clones here, not all; method: immunoSEQ multiplex PCR. The sample yields over 250,000 clones, approximately 79% seen once. Trimming stripped 3 bases from V and 2 bases from J, with 10 bases between. The CDR3 is 14 residues long. Per germline, CDR1 GTSNPN and CDR2 SVGIG (reference sequence). The TCR was taken from a man younger than 40 with acute COVID-19. The rearrangement joins TRBV30 to TRBJ2-2, with a weak D call TRBD1 (6 bases). Sequences were obtained from PBMCs or T cells enriched from blood (not recorded which). The CDR3 DNA reads as TGTGCCTGGAGAACGGACAGCAACACCGGGGAGCTGTTTTTT. The encoded protein is CAWRTDSNTGELFF.